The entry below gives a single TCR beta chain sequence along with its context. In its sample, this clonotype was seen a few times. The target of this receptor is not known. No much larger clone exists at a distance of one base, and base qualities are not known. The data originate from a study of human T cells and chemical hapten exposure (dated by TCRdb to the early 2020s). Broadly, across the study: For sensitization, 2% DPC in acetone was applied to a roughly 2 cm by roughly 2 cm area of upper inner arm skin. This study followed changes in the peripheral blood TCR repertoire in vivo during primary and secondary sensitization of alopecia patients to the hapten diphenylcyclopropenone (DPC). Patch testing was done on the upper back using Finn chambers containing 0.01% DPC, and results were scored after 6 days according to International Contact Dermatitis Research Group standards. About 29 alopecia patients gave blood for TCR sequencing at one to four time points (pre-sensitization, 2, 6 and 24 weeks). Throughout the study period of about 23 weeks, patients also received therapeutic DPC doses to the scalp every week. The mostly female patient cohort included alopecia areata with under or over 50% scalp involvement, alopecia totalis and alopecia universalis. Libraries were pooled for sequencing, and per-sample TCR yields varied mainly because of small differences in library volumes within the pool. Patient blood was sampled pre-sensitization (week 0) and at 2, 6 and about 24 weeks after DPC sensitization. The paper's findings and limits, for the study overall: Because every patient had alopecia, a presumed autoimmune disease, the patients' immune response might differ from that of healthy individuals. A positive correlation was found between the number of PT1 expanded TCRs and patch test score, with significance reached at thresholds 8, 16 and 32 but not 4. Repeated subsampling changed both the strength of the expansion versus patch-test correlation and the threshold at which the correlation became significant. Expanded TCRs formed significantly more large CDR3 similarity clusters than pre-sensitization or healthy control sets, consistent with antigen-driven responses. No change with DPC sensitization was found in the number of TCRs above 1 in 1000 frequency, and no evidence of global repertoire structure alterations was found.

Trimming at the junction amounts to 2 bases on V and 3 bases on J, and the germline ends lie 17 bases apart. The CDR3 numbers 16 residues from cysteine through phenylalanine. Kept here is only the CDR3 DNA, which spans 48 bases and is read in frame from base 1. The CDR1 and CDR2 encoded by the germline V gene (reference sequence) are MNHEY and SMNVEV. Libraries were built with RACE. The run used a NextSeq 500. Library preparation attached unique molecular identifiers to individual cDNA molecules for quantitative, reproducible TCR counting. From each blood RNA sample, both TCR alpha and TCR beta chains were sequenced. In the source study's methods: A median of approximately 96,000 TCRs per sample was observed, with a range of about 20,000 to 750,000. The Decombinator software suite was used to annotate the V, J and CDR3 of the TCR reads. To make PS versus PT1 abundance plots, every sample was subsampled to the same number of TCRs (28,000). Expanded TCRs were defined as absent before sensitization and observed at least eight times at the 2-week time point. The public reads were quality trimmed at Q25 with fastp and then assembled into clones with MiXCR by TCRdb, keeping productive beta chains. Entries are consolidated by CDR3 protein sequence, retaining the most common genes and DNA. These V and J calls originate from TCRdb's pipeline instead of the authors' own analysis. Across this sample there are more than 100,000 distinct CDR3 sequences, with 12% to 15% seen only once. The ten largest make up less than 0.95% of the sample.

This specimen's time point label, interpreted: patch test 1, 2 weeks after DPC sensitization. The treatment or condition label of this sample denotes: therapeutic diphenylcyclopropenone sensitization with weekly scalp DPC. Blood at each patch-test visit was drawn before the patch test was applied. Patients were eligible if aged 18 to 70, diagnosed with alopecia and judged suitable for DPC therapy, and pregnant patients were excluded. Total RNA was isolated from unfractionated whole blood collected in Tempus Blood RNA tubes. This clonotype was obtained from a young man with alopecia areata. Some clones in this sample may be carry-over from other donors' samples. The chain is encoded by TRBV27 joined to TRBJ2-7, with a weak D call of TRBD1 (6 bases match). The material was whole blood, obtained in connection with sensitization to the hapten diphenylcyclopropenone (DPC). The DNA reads TGTGCCAGCAGTTTAAACAGGGCTCCCGACTACTACGAGCAGTACTTC. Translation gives CASSLNRAPDYYEQYF.